This T cell receptor (beta chain) is from a study of CD8 T cells in ankylosing spondylitis. Study-level points and caveats: Reported data indicate significant enrichment of disease-linked clones within matched ankylosing spondylitis synovial fluid. There was a TCR beta motif, made of several highly homologous variants, that appeared characteristic of ankylosing spondylitis blood. The disease-linked clones had a CD8+ phenotype and low blood frequencies. Earlier literature documents some of the motif variants in reactive arthritis synovial fluid and blood.

The germline CDR1 and CDR2 sequences are SNHLY and FYNNEI. V lost 5 bases to trimming and J lost 3 bases; unmatched junction nucleotides: 2. The CDR3 length is 14 residues. Ten or more counts support this clonotype. Antigen unknown. Quantitative molecular-barcoded 5'-RACE generated the TCR beta libraries. TCRdb processed the 5' RACE reads anew with MiXCR; each CDR3 protein has one entry. The sample lists approximately 500,000 distinct CDR3 sequences, about 12% seen once, with under 7.5% in the top ten. The clonotype comes from a male donor with ankylosing spondylitis. The specimen was blood, either unsorted or a sorted T cell fraction (not recorded which). The V call is TRBV2, the J call TRBJ2-1; 9 positions agree with TRBD2. The CDR3 here is CASSWTSDYNEQFF. The CDR3 nucleotides read TGTGCCAGCAGTTGGACTAGCGACTACAATGAGCAGTTCTTC.